These T cell receptor beta chains were read from a single sample in a study of shared clonotypes between healthy human individuals. Assay used: immunoSEQ multiplex PCR; TCRdb lists only in-frame clones, some missing. Seen here are about a million clones, approximately 80% observed once, and the top ten hold over 1.3%. What was sequenced was memory CD4+ T cells sorted from blood. The receptors derive from a man between 18 and 35 years old in good health. Both conserved end residues are part of each CDR3. The order of the fields is clone size, V gene, D gene, J gene, CDR3 protein, CDR3 DNA. The D gene is left open where the match is weak. Clone sizes are given selectively: once, few, many, or a class where the clone is expanded.

size: NA; V: TRBV6-7; D: NA; J: TRBJ2-6; CDR3: CASSYPPVGRSPLSGANVLTF; DNA: TGTGCCAGCAGTTACCCTCCCGTAGGGCGATCCCCCCTCTCTGGGGCCAACGTCCTGACTTTC
size: NA; V: TRBV14; D: NA; J: TRBJ1-2; CDR3: CASSGGGTNAQGGYTF; DNA: TGTGCCAGCAGCGGCGGAGGGACCAATGCTCAAGGGGGCTACACCTTC
size: NA; V: TRBV2; D: NA; J: TRBJ1-5; CDR3: CASSPPDRTNQPQHF; DNA: TGTGCCAGCAGCCCTCCGGACAGAACTAATCAGCCCCAGCATTTT
size: few; V: TRBV6-1; D: NA; J: TRBJ1-6; CDR3: CASSASGSPLHF; DNA: TGTGCCAGCAGCGCCTCGGGTTCACCCCTCCACTTT
size: NA; V: TRBV7-2; D: NA; J: TRBJ2-3; CDR3: CASSLAGPTFRGDTQYF; DNA: TGTGCCAGCAGCTTAGCGGGTCCAACCTTCCGGGGAGATACGCAGTATTTT
size: once; V: TRBV6-5; D: NA; J: TRBJ2-1; CDR3: CASSRRGSSYNEQFF; DNA: TGTGCCAGCAGCCGAAGGGGTAGCTCCTACAATGAGCAGTTCTTC
size: NA; V: TRBV6-5; D: NA; J: TRBJ2-2; CDR3: CASGSYTGELFF; DNA: TGTGCCAGCGGCAGCTACACCGGGGAGCTGTTTTTT
size: many; V: TRBV5-1; D: TRBD2; J: TRBJ2-3; CDR3: CASRGLAGANTQYF; DNA: TGCGCCAGCAGGGGACTAGCGGGGGCCAACACGCAGTATTTT
size: NA; V: TRBV7-2; D: NA; J: TRBJ2-5; CDR3: CASSLDLTGTQYF; DNA: TGTGCCAGCAGCTTAGACCTTACCGGGACCCAGTACTTC
size: NA; V: TRBV23-1; D: NA; J: TRBJ1-1; CDR3: CAIRGGADTEAFF; DNA: TGCGCCATCCGCGGGGGGGCAGACACTGAAGCTTTCTTT
size: NA; V: TRBV28; D: NA; J: TRBJ1-6; CDR3: CASSPTSPDRSALHF; DNA: TGTGCCAGCAGTCCCACCAGTCCCGACAGAAGTGCCCTCCACTTT
size: NA; V: TRBV2; D: NA; J: TRBJ2-2; CDR3: CASKITGELFF; DNA: TGTGCCAGCAAGATAACCGGGGAGCTGTTTTTT
size: NA; V: TRBV30; D: NA; J: TRBJ2-3; CDR3: CAWSSYTTDTQYF; DNA: TGTGCCTGGAGTAGCTACACCACAGATACGCAGTATTTT
size: once; V: TRBV5-6; D: NA; J: TRBJ2-2; CDR3: CASSLATDANTGELFF; DNA: TGTGCCAGCAGCTTGGCGACAGATGCGAACACCGGGGAGCTGTTTTTT
size: once; V: TRBV7-2; D: TRBD2; J: TRBJ2-7; CDR3: CASSLRPGTSGSKHEQYF; DNA: TGTGCCAGCAGCCTTCGTCCCGGGACTAGCGGGAGCAAACACGAGCAGTACTTC
size: once; V: TRBV6-1; D: TRBD1; J: TRBJ1-3; CDR3: CASSALTGAGNTIYF; DNA: TGTGCCAGCAGTGCACTGACAGGGGCTGGAAACACCATATATTTT
size: once; V: TRBV28; D: NA; J: TRBJ2-7; CDR3: CASTTFRGGYEQYF; DNA: TGTGCCAGCACCACCTTCAGGGGAGGCTACGAGCAGTACTTC
size: NA; V: TRBV7-8; D: NA; J: TRBJ2-5; CDR3: CASSLRGRQLVETQYF; DNA: TGTGCCAGCAGCTTAAGGGGACGACAGCTGGTAGAGACCCAGTACTTC
size: NA; V: TRBV5-1; D: NA; J: TRBJ2-3; CDR3: CASSLATGSTDTQYF; DNA: TGCGCCAGCAGCTTGGCCACCGGGAGCACAGATACGCAGTATTTT
size: NA; V: TRBV6-5; D: TRBD1; J: TRBJ2-7; CDR3: CATRSRGPTAYEQYF; DNA: TGTGCCACTCGATCGAGGGGGCCCACGGCCTACGAGCAGTACTTC
size: NA; V: TRBV7-2; D: TRBD2; J: TRBJ2-1; CDR3: CASSLKRGGWDEQFF; DNA: TGTGCCAGCAGCTTAAAGCGGGGGGGATGGGATGAGCAGTTCTTC
size: NA; V: TRBV4-3; D: NA; J: TRBJ2-3; CDR3: CASSQDWTVALTDTQYF; DNA: TGCGCCAGCAGCCAAGACTGGACAGTCGCCCTCACAGATACGCAGTATTTT
size: NA; V: TRBV7-2; D: NA; J: TRBJ1-6; CDR3: CASSSSRVRGGSPLHF; DNA: TGTGCCAGCAGCTCGAGCCGGGTGAGGGGCGGTTCACCCCTCCACTTT
size: NA; V: TRBV7-6; D: NA; J: TRBJ2-5; CDR3: CASSSEETQYF; DNA: TGTGCCAGCAGCTCGGAAGAGACCCAGTACTTC
size: NA; V: TRBV5-4; D: TRBD2; J: TRBJ2-7; CDR3: CASSSLAGAAYEQYF; DNA: TGTGCCAGCAGCTCTCTAGCGGGGGCCGCCTACGAGCAGTACTTC
size: few; V: TRBV5-4; D: NA; J: TRBJ2-3; CDR3: CATDGLGGGITDTQYF; DNA: TGTGCCACCGATGGTCTAGGTGGGGGCATCACAGATACGCAGTATTTT
size: NA; V: TRBV7-2; D: NA; J: TRBJ1-5; CDR3: CASSLVSDQPQHF; DNA: TGTGCCAGCAGCTTAGTATCTGATCAGCCCCAGCATTTT
size: many; V: TRBV20-1; D: NA; J: TRBJ2-7; CDR3: CSAILYNEQYF; DNA: TGCAGTGCTATCCTATACAACGAGCAGTACTTC
size: once; V: TRBV4-2; D: NA; J: TRBJ1-6; CDR3: CASSQVIGQFGYNSPLHF; DNA: TGTGCCAGCAGCCAAGTAATCGGACAGTTTGGATATAATTCACCCCTCCACTTT
size: NA; V: TRBV7-6; D: TRBD2; J: TRBJ2-7; CDR3: CASSPSGGGITYEQYF; DNA: TGTGCCAGCAGCCCCTCGGGAGGCGGGATTACCTACGAGCAGTACTTC
size: NA; V: TRBV12-5; D: NA; J: TRBJ2-3; CDR3: CASGYGLSTDTQYF; DNA: TGTGCTAGTGGTTACGGATTGTCCACAGATACGCAGTATTTT
size: few; V: TRBV9; D: NA; J: TRBJ1-1; CDR3: CASSETGLGEAFF; DNA: TGTGCCAGCAGCGAAACAGGGCTGGGGGAAGCTTTCTTT
size: NA; V: TRBV2; D: TRBD1; J: TRBJ1-1; CDR3: CASKGQGAQNTEAFF; DNA: TGTGCCAGCAAGGGACAGGGGGCGCAGAACACTGAAGCTTTCTTT